Below, 18 T cell receptor beta chains from the same sample are listed, as sequenced in a study of cytomegalovirus exposure and HLA in healthy donors. The PCR ran on 60 Vbeta and 13 Jbeta primers. TCRdb's table, derived via immunoSEQ multiplex PCR, lists solely in-frame clones and lacks some. The sample holds about 140,000 clones. Sequenced: PBMCs. All receptors come from a middle-aged man in good health and CMV-seronegative.

With respect to this clone: The same CDR3 is also encoded by other DNA sequences in this sample. This CDR3 is CASSLDLATEAFF. The CDR3 DNA sequence: TGTGCCAGCAGCCTAGATTTGGCCACTGAAGCTTTCTTT. The chain is built from TRBV7-2 and TRBJ1-1; no clear D gene. Trimming took 5 bases from V and 4 from J, leaving 11 bases between them. The CDR3 totals 13 residues. Germline V CDR1 and CDR2: SGHTA, FQGNSA.

The V and J genes are TRBV5-1 and TRBJ2-7, with 7 bases lining up with TRBD1. J lost 2 bases, V lost 3 bases, and 5 bases had no gene match. From germline, CDR1 is SGHRS and CDR2 YFSETQ. The CDR3 has 14 residues. This CDR3 reads CASSWGQTTYEQYF. The CDR3 nucleotides read TGCGCCAGCAGCTGGGGACAGACCACCTACGAGCAGTACTTC.

The CDR3 sequence: CASGRTSGAYNEQFF. The CDR3 nucleotides are TGTGCCAGTGGAAGGACTAGCGGGGCCTACAATGAGCAGTTCTTC. This chain connects TRBV19 to TRBJ2-1, with 12 bases lining up with TRBD2. CDR3 size: 15 residues. V shed 8 bases and J 2 bases; nucleotides not matched to a gene: 4. The germline V gene encodes CDR1 LNHDA and CDR2 SQIVND (reference sequence).

The chain uses TRBV11-1 and TRBJ2-4, with D possibly being TRBD2 (6 bases). Between the trimmed V and J ends, which lost 3 bases and 10 bases, there was a span of 13 bases. CDR1 SGHAT and CDR2 FQDESV come from the germline V gene (reference sequence). This CDR3 comprises 13 residues. CDR3 nucleotide sequence: TGTGCCAGCAGCTTTTCCGGGGACTCTATTCAGTACTTC. Translation: CASSFSGDSIQYF.

V and J are TRBV5-4 and TRBJ2-7; TRBD2 is a possible D gene (5 bases). CDR3 length: 14 residues. Germline values: CDR1 SGHNT, CDR2 YYREEE (reference sequence). The V gene lost 0 bases and the J gene lost 2 bases, with 9 bases spanning the gap. CDR3 sequence: CASSLGSGTYEQYF. In nucleotides, the CDR3 is TGTGCCAGCAGCTTGGGGTCCGGGACCTACGAGCAGTACTTC.

Here the CDR3 reads CASSSWTGVSPLHF. The DNA of the CDR3 is TGTGCCAGCAGTTCGTGGACAGGGGTTTCACCCCTCCACTTT. This chain links TRBV27 with TRBJ1-6; 9 nucleotides agree with TRBD1. Germline V gene data show CDR1 as MNHEY and CDR2 as SMNVEV (reference sequence). This CDR3 is built from 14 residues. J gave up 9 bases and V 4 bases, and 4 bases lay outside the gene matches.

The gene calls are TRBV5-1 and TRBJ2-3; TRBD1 aligns across 9 bases. J was trimmed by 0 bases and V by 4 bases; bases with no gene match: 6. Germline V gene sequence: CDR1 SGHRS, CDR2 YFSETQ. The CDR3 is 16 amino acids. The CDR3 here is CASSLGQGWSTDTQYF. The CDR3 DNA follows: TGCGCCAGCAGCCTGGGACAGGGTTGGAGCACAGATACGCAGTATTTT.

The V gene is TRBV10-3, the J gene TRBJ2-7; D ambiguous. The CDR3 is 13 residues long. Germline V gene sequence: CDR1 ENHRY, CDR2 SYGVKD. V was clipped by 5 bases and J by 0 bases, with 8 bases between them. CDR3 sequence: CAISQQSSYEQYF. CDR3 DNA: TGTGCCATCAGTCAACAAAGCTCCTACGAGCAGTACTTC.

This rearrangement joins TRBV19 to TRBJ2-7; the D gene is possibly TRBD1 (7 bases). The CDR3 covers 12 residues. Looked up from germline, CDR1 is LNHDA and CDR2 is SQIVND (reference sequence). Between the trimmed V and J ends, which lost 8 bases and 0 bases, there was a span of 8 bases. The CDR3 loop is CASQGGSYEQYF. In nucleotides, the CDR3 is TGTGCCAGTCAGGGGGGCTCCTACGAGCAGTACTTC.

The chain combines TRBV2 with TRBJ1-2; TRBD1 matches 8 bases. Germline CDR1 reads SNHLY; CDR2 reads FYNNEI. The CDR3 totals 14 residues. V gave up 6 bases and J gave up 5 bases; unmatched junction bases: 8. In DNA, the CDR3 is TGTGCCAGCAGACCTACAGGGGGAGATTATGGCTACACCTTC. This gives the protein CASRPTGGDYGYTF.

The V call is TRBV11-3, the J call TRBJ2-7; 13 bases line up with TRBD2. Germline values: CDR1 SGHNT, CDR2 YENEEA. V lost 1 base to trimming and J lost 5 bases; unmatched junction nucleotides: 5. This CDR3 comprises 16 residues. The CDR3 region has the DNA TGTGCCAGCAGCTTAGGGGGACTAGCGGGGCAGAACGAGCAGTACTTC. It translates to CASSLGGLAGQNEQYF. The full variable domain, with the rest looked up from reference TRBV11-3 and TRBJ2-7, is EAGVVQSPRYKIIEKKQPVAFWCNPISGHNTLYWYLQNLGQGPELLIRYENEEAVDDSQLPKDRFSAERLKGVDSTLKIQPAELGDSAVYLCASSLGGLAGQNEQYFGPGTRLTVT.

The CDR3 spells CASRREGRAEAFF. The CDR3 coding sequence is TGTGCCAGCAGGCGGGAGGGAAGGGCTGAAGCTTTCTTT. The rearrangement uses TRBV6-4 and TRBJ1-1; D ambiguous. The germline CDR1 and CDR2 sequences are MRHNA and SNTAGT. V gave up 6 bases and J gave up 6 bases, with 14 bases separating them. This CDR3 is 13 amino acids long.

This chain connects TRBV14 to TRBJ2-3; 9 bases line up with TRBD1. With V trimmed by 5 bases and J by 5 bases, 5 bases remained unmatched. This CDR3 region has 14 residues. Per germline, CDR1 SGHDN and CDR2 FVKESK. The CDR3 bases are TGTGCCAGCAGCACAGGGGGCTGGGGAGATACGCAGTATTTT. Translating gives CASSTGGWGDTQYF.

The J gene is TRBJ1-5, the V gene TRBV7-3; D is possibly TRBD1 (5 bases). Trimming stripped 10 bases from V and 4 bases from J, with 11 bases between. Germline V gene sequence: CDR1 SGHTA, CDR2 FQGTGA. CDR3 length: 12 residues. CDR3 DNA: TGTGCCACCGGGGGGGGGAATCAGCCCCAGCATTTT. It is translated as CATGGGNQPQHF.

The chain links TRBV4-1 to TRBJ2-7, with 7 nucleotides matching TRBD1. Germline CDR1 MGHRA, CDR2 YSYEKL. V lost 5 bases and J lost 1; bases outside the gene matches: 5. CDR3 size: 14 residues. The CDR3 reads CASSLRDRSYEQYF. CDR3 bases: TGCGCCAGCAGCTTACGGGACAGATCCTACGAGCAGTACTTC.

The chain links TRBV6-8 to TRBJ2-1, with 9 bases identical to TRBD1. This CDR3 comprises 17 residues. With 4 bases clipped from V and 4 bases from J, the junction kept 11 bases outside the gene matches. CDR1 and CDR2 (germline): MNHGY, SAAAGT. The CDR3 sequence is CASSSVTGGKIYNEQFF. In nucleotides, the CDR3 is TGTGCCAGCAGTTCCGTCACAGGGGGCAAAATATACAATGAGCAGTTCTTC.

The chain joins TRBV6-5 to TRBJ2-7, with D possibly matching TRBD2 (6 bases). The V end lost 4 bases, the J end lost 1 base, and 11 bases lay between the germline ends. Per germline, CDR1 MNHEY and CDR2 SVGAGI. The length of the CDR3 is 14 residues. CDR3 sequence reads: CASSSPGGSYEQYF. DNA of the CDR3: TGTGCCAGCAGTTCCCCCGGGGGATCCTACGAGCAGTACTTC.

V and J are TRBV15 and TRBJ1-1; 7 bases line up with TRBD1. The CDR3 covers 15 residues. J lost 9 bases, V lost 5 bases, and 15 bases had no gene match. Germline V gene data show CDR1 as LNHNV and CDR2 as YYDKDF (reference sequence). The DNA for the CDR3 is TGTGCCACCAGCTCCCGACAGGGCGTAATCCTCAAAGCTTTCTTT. Translating it yields CATSSRQGVILKAFF.